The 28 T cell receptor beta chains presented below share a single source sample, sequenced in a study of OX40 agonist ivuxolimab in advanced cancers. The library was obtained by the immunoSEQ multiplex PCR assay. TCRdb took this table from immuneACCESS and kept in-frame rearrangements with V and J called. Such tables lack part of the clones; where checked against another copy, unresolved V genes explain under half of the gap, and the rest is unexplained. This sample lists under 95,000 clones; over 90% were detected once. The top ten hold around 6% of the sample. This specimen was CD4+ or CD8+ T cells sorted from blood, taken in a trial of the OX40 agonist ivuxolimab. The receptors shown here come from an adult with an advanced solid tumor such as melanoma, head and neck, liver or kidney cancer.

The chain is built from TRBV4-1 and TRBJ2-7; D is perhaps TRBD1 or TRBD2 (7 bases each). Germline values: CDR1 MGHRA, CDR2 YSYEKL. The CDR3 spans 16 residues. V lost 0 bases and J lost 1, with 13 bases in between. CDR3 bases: TGCGCCAGCAGCCAAGAAGCTCAGGGGGGGTCCTACGAGCAGTACTTC. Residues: CASSQEAQGGSYEQYF.

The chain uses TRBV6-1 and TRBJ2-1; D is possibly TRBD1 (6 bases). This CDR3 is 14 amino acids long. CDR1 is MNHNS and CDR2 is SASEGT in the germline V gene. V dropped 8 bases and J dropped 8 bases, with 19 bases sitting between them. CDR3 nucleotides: TGTGCCAGCGTCCAACAGGGCAGCGTTTATGAGCAGTTCTTC. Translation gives CASVQQGSVYEQFF.

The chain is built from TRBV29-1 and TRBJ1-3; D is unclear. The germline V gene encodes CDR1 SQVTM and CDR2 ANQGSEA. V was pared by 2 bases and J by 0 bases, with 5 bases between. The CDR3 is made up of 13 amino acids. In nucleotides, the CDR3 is TGCAGCGTTGAAAATAGCTCTGGAAACACCATATATTTT. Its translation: CSVENSSGNTIYF.

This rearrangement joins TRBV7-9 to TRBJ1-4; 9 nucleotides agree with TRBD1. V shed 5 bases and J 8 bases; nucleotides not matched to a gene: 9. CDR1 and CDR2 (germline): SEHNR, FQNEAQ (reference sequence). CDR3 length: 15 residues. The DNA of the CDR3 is TGTGCCAGCAGCGGACGGACAGGGGATCGGGAAAAACTGTTTTTT. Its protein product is CASSGRTGDREKLFF.

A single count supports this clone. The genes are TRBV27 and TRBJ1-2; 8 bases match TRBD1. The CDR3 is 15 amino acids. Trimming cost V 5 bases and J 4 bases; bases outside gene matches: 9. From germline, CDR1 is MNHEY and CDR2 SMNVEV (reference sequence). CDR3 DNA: TGTGCCAGCAGTCCAGGGACAGGCCTTGCCTATGGCTACACCTTC. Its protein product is CASSPGTGLAYGYTF.

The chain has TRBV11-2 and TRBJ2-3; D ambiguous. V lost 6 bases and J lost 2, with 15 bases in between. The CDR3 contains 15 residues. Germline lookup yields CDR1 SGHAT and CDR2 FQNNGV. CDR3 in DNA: TGTGCCAGCAGAAGAGGACGGATAGACACAGATACGCAGTATTTT. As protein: CASRRGRIDTDTQYF.

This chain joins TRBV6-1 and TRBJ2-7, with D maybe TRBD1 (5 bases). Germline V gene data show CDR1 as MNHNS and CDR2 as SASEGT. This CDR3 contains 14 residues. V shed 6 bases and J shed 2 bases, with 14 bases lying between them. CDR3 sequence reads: CASSPRLGPYEQYF. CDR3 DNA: TGTGCCAGCAGCCCCCGGTTGGGGCCCTACGAGCAGTACTTC.

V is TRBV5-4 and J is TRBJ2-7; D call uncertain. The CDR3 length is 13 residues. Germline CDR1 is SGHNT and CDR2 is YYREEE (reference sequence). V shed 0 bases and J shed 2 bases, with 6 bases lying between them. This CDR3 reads CASSLGGTYEQYF. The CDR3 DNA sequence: TGTGCCAGCAGCTTGGGTGGGACCTACGAGCAGTACTTC.

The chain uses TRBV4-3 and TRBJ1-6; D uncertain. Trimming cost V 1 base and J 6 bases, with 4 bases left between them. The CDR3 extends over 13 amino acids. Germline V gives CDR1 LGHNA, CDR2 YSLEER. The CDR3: CASSQVSNSPLHF. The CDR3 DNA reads TGCGCCAGCAGCCAAGTATCTAATTCACCCCTCCACTTT.

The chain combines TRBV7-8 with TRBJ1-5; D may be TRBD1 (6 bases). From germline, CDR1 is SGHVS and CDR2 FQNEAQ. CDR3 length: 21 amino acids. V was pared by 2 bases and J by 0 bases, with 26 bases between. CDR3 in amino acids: CASSLSRAGATSRNSNQPQHF. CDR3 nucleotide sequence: TGTGCCAGCAGCTTATCTAGGGCAGGGGCCACGTCCCGTAATAGCAATCAGCCCCAGCATTTT.

CDR3 in DNA: TGTGCTAGTGGTTTGGTTGAGGCAGCGGGCTCCAACTATGGCTACACCTTC. Translation gives CASGLVEAAGSNYGYTF. The chain is built from TRBV12-5 and TRBJ1-2; D not resolved. V was trimmed by 0 bases and J by 2 bases, leaving 16 bases between them. Per the germline V gene, CDR1 is LGHNT and CDR2 is FRNRAP. The CDR3 spans 17 residues. The entire variable domain, with the rest obtained from reference TRBV12-5 and TRBJ1-2, is as follows: DARVTQTPRHKVTEMGQEVTMRCQPILGHNTVFWYRQTMMQGLELLAYFRNRAPLDDSGMPKDRFSAEMPDATLATLKIQPSEPRDSAVYFCASGLVEAAGSNYGYTFGSGTRLTVV.

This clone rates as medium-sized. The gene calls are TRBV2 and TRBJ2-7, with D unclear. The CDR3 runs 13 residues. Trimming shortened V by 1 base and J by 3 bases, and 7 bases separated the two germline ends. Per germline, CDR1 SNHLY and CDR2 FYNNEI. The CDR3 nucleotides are TGTGCCAGCAGTGAAGGGTTGAACTACGAGCAGTACTTC. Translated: CASSEGLNYEQYF.

The CDR3, as DNA: TGCGCCAGCAGCTCCTGGACAGGGGATTTCTACGAGCAGTACTTC. Its translation: CASSSWTGDFYEQYF. V and J are TRBV4-3 and TRBJ2-7; 9 bases align to TRBD1. V lost 5 bases and J lost 3; bases outside the gene matches: 8. The CDR3 consists of 15 residues. Germline CDR1 and CDR2: LGHNA and YSLEER.

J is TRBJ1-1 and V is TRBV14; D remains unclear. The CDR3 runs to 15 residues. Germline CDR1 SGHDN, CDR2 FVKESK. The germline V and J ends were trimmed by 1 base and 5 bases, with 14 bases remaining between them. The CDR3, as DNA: TGTGCCAGCAGCCAAGGGGCCGAGGTGCGGACTGAAGCTTTCTTT. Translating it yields CASSQGAEVRTEAFF. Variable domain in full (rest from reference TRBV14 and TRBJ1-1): EAGVTQFPSHSVIEKGQTVTLRCDPISGHDNLYWYRRVMGKEIKFLLHFVKESKQDESGMPNNRFLAERTGGTYSTLKVQPAELEDSGVYFCASSQGAEVRTEAFFGQGTRLTVV.

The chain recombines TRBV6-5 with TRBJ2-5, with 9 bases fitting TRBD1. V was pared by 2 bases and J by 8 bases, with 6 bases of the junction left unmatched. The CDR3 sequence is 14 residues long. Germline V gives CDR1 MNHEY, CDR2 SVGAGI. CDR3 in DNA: TGTGCCAGCAGTTACGGACAGGGGACGAGAACCCAGTACTTC. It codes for CASSYGQGTRTQYF.

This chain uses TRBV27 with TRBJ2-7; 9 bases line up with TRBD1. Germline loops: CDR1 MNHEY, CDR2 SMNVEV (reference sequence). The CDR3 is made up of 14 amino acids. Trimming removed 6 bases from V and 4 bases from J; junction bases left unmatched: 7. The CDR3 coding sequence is TGTGCCAGCAGCCTAGGACAGGGGTGGTACGAGCAGTACTTC. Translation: CASSLGQGWYEQYF.

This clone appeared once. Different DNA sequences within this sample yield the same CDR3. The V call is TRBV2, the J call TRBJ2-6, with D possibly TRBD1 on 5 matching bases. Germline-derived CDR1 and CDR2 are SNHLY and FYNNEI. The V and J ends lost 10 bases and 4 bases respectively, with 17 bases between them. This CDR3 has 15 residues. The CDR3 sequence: CATLRAGHGANVLTF. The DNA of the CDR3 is TGTGCCACCCTAAGGGCAGGGCACGGGGCCAACGTCCTGACTTTC.

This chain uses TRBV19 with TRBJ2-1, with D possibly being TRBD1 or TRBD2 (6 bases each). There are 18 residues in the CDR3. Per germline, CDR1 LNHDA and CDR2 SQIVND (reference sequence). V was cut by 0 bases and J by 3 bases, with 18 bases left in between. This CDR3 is CASSIDEYGGQHYNEQFF. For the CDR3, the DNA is TGTGCCAGTAGTATAGATGAGTACGGGGGCCAACACTACAATGAGCAGTTCTTC. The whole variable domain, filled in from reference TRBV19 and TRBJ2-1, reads DGGITQSPKYLFRKEGQNVTLSCEQNLNHDAMYWYRQDPGQGLRLIYYSQIVNDFQKGDIAEGYSVSREKKESFPLTVTSAQKNPTAFYLCASSIDEYGGQHYNEQFFGPGTRLTVL.

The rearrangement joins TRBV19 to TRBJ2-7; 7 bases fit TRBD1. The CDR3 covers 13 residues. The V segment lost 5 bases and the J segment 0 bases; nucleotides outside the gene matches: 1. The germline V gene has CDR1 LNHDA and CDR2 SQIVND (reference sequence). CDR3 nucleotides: TGTGCCAGTAGTCGGGACAGCTCCTACGAGCAGTACTTC. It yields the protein CASSRDSSYEQYF.

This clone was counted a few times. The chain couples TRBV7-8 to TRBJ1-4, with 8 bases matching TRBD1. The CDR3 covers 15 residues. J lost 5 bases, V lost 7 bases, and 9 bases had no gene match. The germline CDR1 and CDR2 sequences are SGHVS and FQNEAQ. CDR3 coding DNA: TGTGCCAGCACCGAAAGGGGGGACAGGAATGAAAAACTGTTTTTT. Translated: CASTERGDRNEKLFF.

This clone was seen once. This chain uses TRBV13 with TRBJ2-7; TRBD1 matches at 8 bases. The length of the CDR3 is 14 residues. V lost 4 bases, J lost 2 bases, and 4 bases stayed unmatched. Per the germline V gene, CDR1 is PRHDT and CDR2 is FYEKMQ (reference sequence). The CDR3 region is CASSYGQGAYEQYF. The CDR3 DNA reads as TGTGCCAGCAGCTACGGACAGGGAGCCTACGAGCAGTACTTC.

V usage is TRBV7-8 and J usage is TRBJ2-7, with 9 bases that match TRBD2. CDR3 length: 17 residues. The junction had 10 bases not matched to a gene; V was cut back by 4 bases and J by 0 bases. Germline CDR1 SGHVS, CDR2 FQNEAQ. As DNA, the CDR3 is TGTGCCAGCAGCTCCCGAGATGGCGGGAGGGCCTCCTACGAGCAGTACTTC. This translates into CASSSRDGGRASYEQYF.

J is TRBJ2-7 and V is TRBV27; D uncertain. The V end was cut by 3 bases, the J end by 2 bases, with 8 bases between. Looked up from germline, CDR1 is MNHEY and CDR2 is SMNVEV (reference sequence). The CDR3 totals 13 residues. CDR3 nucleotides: TGTGCCAGCAGTTTTGGGGATACCTACGAGCAGTACTTC. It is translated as CASSFGDTYEQYF.

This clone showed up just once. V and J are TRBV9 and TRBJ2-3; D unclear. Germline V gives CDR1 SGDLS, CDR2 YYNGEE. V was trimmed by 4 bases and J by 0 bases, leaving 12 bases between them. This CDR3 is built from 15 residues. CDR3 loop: CASSPRAASTDTQYF. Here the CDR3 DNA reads TGTGCCAGCAGCCCCCGGGCAGCTAGCACAGATACGCAGTATTTT. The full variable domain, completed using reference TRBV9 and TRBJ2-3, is DSGVTQTPKHLITATGQRVTLRCSPRSGDLSVYWYQQSLDQGLQFLIQYYNGEERAKGNILERFSAQQFPDLHSELNLSSLELGDSALYFCASSPRAASTDTQYFGPGTRLTVL.

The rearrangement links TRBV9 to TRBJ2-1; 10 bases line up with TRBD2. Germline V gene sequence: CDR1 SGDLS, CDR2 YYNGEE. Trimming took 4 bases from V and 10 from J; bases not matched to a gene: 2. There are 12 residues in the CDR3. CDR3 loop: CASSISGREQFF. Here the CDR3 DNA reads TGTGCCAGCAGCATTAGCGGGAGGGAGCAGTTCTTC.

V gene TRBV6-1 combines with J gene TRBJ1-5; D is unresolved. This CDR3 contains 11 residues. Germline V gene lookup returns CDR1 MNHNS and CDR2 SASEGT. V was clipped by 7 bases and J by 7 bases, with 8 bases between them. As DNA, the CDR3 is TGTGCCAGCATGGGCGGGCAGCCCCAGCATTTT. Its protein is CASMGGQPQHF.

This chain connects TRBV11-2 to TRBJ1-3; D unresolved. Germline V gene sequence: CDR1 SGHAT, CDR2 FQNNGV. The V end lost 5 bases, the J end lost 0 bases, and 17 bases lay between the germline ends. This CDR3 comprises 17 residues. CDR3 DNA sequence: TGTGCCAGCAGCCCCGTCACGGGAATTCTCTCTGGAAACACCATATATTTT. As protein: CASSPVTGILSGNTIYF.

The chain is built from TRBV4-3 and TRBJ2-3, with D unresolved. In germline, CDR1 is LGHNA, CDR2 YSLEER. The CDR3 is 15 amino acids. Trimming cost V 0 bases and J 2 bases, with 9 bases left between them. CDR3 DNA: TGCGCCAGCAGCCAAGATAGACTTAACACAGATACGCAGTATTTT. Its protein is CASSQDRLNTDTQYF.